The clone carrying this T cell receptor (beta chain) was counted a few times. This entry comes from a study of T cells after yellow fever vaccination. Points from the study as a whole: Some clonotypes, a small share, were shared between CD4 and CD8 compartments.

A process of 5'RACE template switching, which added a universal primer site and UMIs, was used to make TCR cDNA. In TCRdb, the 5' RACE reads were re-called with MiXCR into one record per CDR3 protein. This sample has tens of thousands of distinct CDR3 sequences; over 9.5% occur once, and the top ten carry around 10%. Between the trimmed V and J ends, which lost 9 bases and 11 bases, there was a span of 13 bases. The CDR3 has 10 amino acids. The V and J genes are TRBV23-1 and TRBJ1-1, with a possible D match to TRBD1 (5 bases). TRBV23-1 is an open reading frame, and its role is uncertain. Here the sequenced sample was PBMCs, either bulk or a sorted T-cell subset (CD4+, CD8+, memory, or dextramer-sorted; not recorded which), taken less than 16 days after the first yellow fever vaccination. This receptor was obtained from a man aged 18-30 years who received the YFV17D yellow fever vaccine. CDR3 DNA: TGCGCCAGACTCGGGGGGATGGCTTTCTTT. It translates to CARLGGMAFF.